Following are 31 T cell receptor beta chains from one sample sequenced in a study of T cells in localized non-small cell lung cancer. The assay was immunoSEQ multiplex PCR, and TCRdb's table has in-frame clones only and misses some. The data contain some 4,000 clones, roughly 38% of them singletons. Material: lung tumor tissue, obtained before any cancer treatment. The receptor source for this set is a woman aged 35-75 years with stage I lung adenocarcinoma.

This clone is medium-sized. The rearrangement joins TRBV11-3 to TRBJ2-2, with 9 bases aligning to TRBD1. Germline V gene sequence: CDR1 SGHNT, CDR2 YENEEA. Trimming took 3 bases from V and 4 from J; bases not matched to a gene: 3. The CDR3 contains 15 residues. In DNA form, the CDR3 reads TGTGCCAGCAGCTTCCCGACAGGGGGCACCGGGGAGCTGTTTTTT. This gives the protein CASSFPTGGTGELFF.

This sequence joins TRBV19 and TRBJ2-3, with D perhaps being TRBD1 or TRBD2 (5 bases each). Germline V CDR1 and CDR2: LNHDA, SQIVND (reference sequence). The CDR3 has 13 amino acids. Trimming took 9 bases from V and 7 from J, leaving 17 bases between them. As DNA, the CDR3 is TGTGCCAGCAAGGAAGAGGGGCGCTATACGCAGTATTTT. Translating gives CASKEEGRYTQYF. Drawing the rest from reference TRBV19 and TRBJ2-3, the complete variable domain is DGGITQSPKYLFRKEGQNVTLSCEQNLNHDAMYWYRQDPGQGLRLIYYSQIVNDFQKGDIAEGYSVSREKKESFPLTVTSAQKNPTAFYLCASKEEGRYTQYFGPGTRLTVL.

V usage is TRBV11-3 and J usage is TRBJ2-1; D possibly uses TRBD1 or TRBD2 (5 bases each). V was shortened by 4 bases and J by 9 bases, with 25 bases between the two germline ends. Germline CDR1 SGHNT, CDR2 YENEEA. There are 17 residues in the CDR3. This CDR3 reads CASSSTGPSSYPSEQFF. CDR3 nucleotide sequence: TGTGCCAGCAGCTCGACGGGGCCTTCCTCCTACCCCAGTGAGCAGTTCTTC.

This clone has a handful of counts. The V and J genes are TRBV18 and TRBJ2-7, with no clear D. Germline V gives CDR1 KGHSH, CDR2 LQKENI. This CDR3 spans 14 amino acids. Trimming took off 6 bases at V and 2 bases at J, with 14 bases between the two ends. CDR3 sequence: CASSDSTVAYEQYF. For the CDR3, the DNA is TGTGCCAGCTCTGACTCCACGGTGGCCTACGAGCAGTACTTC.

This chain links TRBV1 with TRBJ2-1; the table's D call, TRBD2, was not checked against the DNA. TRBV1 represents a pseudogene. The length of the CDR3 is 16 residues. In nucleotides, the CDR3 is TGCGCCAGCAGCCAAGATGAAGCGGGTGCTGACAATGAGCAGTTCTTC. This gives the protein CASSQDEAGADNEQFF.

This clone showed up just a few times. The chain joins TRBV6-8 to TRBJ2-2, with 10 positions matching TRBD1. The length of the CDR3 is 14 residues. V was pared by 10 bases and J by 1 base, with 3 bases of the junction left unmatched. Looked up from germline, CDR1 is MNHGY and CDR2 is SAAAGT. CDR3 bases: TGTGCCACCGGGGACAGGGGGAACACCGGGGAGCTGTTTTTT. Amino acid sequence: CATGDRGNTGELFF.

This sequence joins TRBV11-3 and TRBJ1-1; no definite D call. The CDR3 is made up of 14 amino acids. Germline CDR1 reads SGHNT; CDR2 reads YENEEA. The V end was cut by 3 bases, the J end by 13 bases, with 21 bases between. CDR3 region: CASSLSPTRWTGFF. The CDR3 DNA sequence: TGTGCCAGCAGCTTGTCACCCACTCGGTGGACCGGTTTCTTT.

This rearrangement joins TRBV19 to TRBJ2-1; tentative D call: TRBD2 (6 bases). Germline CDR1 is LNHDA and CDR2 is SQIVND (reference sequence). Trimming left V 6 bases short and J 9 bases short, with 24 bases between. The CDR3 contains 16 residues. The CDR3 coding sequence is TGTGCCAGTAGGACCTCGTGGAGGGAACCATCCACTGAGCAGTTCTTC. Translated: CASRTSWREPSTEQFF.

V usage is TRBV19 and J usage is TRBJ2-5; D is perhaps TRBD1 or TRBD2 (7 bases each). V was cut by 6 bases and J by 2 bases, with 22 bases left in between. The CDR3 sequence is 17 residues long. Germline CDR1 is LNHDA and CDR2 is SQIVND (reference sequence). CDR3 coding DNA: TGTGCCAGTAGCCGAACAAACAGGGGCGGGAGTCAAGAGACCCAGTACTTC. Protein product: CASSRTNRGGSQETQYF.

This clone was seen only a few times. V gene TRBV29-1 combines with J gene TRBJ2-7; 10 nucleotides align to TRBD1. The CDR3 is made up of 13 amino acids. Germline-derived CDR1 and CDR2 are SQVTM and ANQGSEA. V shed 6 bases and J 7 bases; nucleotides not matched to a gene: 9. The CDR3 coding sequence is TGCAGCGTGTTGACAGGGGGCGAAGGAGAGCAGTACTTC. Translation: CSVLTGGEGEQYF.

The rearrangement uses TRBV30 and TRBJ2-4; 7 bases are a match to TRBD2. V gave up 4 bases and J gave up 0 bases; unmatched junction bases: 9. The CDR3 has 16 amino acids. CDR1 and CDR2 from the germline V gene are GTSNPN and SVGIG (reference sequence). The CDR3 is CAWIKAGELAKNIQYF. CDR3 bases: TGTGCCTGGATAAAGGCGGGAGAGTTAGCCAAAAACATTCAGTACTTC.

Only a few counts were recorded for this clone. The CDR3 DNA follows: TGTGCCAGCAGCGTCGGGACAGTTAGCAATCAGCCCCAGCATTTT. Protein: CASSVGTVSNQPQHF. J is TRBJ1-5 and V is TRBV6-8, with 7 positions matching TRBD1. The germline gives CDR1 MNHGY, CDR2 SAAAGT. Trimming removed 6 bases from V and 0 bases from J; junction bases left unmatched: 5. CDR3 length: 15 residues.

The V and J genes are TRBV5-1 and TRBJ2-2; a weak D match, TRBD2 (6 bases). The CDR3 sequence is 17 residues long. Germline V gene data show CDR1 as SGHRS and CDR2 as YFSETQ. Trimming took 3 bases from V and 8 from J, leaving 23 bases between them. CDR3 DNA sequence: TGCGCCAGCAGCTCCCACCGGGACTTCGCAATAATGGGGGAGCTGTTTTTT. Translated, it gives CASSSHRDFAIMGELFF.

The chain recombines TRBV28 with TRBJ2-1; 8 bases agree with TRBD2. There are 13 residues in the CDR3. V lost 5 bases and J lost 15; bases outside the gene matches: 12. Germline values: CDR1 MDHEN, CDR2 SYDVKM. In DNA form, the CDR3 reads TGTGCCAGCAGTCCACCGGGACTAGGAGGTTGGTTCTTC. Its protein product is CASSPPGLGGWFF.

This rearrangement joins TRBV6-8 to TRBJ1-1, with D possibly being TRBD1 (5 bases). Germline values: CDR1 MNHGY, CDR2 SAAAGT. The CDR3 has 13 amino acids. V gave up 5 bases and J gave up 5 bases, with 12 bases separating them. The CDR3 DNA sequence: TGTGCCAGCAGTCCTCCGGGGGGTACTGAAGCTTTCTTT. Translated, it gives CASSPPGGTEAFF.

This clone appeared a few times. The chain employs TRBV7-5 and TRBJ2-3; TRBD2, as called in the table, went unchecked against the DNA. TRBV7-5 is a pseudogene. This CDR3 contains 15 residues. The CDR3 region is CASSLRRESTDTQYF. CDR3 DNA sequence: TGTGCCAGCAGCTTAAGGCGGGAGAGCACAGATACGCAGTATTTT.

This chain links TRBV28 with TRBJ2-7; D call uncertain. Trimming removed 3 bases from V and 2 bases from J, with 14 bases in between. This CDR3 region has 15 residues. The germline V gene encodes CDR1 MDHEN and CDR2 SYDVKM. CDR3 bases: TGTGCCAGCAGTTTTCCCACAGATGGCCCCTACGAGCAGTACTTC. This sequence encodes CASSFPTDGPYEQYF.

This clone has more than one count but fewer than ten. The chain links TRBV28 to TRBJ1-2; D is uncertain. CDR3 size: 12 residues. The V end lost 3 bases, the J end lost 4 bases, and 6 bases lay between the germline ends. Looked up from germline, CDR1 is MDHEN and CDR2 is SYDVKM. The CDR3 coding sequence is TGTGCCAGCAGTTTTAGAGGCTATGGCTACACCTTC. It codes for CASSFRGYGYTF.

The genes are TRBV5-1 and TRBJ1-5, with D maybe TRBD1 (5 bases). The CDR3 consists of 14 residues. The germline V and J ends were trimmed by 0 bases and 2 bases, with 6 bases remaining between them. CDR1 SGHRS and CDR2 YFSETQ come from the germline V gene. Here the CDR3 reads CASSLEGGNQPQHF. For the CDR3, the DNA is TGCGCCAGCAGCTTGGAAGGGGGCAATCAGCCCCAGCATTTT.

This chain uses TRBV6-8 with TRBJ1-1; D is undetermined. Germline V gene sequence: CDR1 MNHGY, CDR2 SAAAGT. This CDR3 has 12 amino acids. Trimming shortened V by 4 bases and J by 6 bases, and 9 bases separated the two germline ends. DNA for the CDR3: TGTGCCAGCAGTTCCACTCCGTCTGAAGCTTTCTTT. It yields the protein CASSSTPSEAFF.

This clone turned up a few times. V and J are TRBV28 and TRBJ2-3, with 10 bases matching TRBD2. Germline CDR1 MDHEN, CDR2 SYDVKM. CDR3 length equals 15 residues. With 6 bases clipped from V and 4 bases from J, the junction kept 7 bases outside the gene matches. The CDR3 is CASRPLAGDADTQYF. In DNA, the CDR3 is TGTGCCAGCAGGCCTCTAGCGGGAGACGCAGATACGCAGTATTTT.

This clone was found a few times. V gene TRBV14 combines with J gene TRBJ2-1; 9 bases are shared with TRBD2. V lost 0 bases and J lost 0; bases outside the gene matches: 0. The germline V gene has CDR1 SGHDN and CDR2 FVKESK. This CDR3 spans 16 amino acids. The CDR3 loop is CASSQDSGSSYNEQFF. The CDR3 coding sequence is TGTGCCAGCAGCCAAGATAGCGGGAGCTCCTACAATGAGCAGTTCTTC.

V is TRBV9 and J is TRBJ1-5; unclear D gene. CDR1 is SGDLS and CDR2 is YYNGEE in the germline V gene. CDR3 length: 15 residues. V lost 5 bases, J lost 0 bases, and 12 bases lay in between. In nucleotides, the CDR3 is TGTGCCAGCAGTTCCGACCCCAATAGCAATCAGCCCCAGCATTTT. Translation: CASSSDPNSNQPQHF.

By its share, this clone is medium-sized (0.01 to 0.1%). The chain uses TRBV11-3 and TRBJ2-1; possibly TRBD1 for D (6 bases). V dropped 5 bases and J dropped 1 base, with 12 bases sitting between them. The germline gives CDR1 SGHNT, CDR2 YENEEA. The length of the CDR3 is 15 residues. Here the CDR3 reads CASSKLQGSYNEQFF. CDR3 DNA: TGTGCCAGCAGCAAACTGCAGGGGTCCTACAATGAGCAGTTCTTC.

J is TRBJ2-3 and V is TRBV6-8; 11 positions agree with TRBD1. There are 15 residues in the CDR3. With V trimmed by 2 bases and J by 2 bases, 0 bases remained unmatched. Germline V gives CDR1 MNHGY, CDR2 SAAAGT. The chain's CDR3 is CASSYGQGATDTQYF. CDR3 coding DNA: TGTGCCAGCAGTTACGGACAGGGGGCCACAGATACGCAGTATTTT.

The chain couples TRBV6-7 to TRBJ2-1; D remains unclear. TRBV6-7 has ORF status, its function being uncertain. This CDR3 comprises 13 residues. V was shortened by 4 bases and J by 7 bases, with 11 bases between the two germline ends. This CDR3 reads CASSLALGNEQFF. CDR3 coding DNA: TGTGCCAGCAGTTTGGCTCTGGGAAATGAGCAGTTCTTC.

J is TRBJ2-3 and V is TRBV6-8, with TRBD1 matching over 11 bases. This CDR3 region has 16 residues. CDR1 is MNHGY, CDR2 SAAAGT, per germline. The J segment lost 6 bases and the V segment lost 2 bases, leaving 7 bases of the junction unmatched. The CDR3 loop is CASSYRGTGGTDTQYF. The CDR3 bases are TGTGCCAGCAGTTACCGAGGGACAGGGGGGACGGATACGCAGTATTTT.

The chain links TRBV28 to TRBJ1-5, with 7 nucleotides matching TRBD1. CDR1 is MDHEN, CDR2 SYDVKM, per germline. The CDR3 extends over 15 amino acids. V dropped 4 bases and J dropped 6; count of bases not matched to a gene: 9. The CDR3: CASSSGYRGGQPQHF. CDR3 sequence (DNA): TGTGCCAGCAGTTCGGGATACAGGGGAGGTCAGCCCCAGCATTTT.

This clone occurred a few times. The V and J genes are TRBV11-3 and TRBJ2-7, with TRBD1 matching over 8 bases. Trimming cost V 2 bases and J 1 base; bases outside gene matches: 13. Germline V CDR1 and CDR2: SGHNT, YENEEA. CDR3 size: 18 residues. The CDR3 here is CASSLFSPRGQVSYEQYF. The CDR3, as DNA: TGTGCCAGCAGCTTATTCTCCCCTCGGGGACAGGTGTCCTACGAGCAGTACTTC.

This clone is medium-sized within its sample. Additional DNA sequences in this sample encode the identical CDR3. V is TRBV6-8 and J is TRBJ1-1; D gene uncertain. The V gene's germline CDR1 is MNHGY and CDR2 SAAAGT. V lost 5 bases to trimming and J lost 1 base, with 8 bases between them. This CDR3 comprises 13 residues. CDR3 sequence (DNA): TGTGCCAGCAGTGACCAACCGAACACTGAAGCTTTCTTT. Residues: CASSDQPNTEAFF.

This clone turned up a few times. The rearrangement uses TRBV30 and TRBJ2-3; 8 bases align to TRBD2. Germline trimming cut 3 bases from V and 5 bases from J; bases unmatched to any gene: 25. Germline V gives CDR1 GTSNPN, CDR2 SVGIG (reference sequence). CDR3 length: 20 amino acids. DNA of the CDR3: TGTGCCTGGAGCGTAGGGCGGGGTCGGGCTAGCGGGCGAACAAGAGATACGCAGTATTTT. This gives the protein CAWSVGRGRASGRTRDTQYF.